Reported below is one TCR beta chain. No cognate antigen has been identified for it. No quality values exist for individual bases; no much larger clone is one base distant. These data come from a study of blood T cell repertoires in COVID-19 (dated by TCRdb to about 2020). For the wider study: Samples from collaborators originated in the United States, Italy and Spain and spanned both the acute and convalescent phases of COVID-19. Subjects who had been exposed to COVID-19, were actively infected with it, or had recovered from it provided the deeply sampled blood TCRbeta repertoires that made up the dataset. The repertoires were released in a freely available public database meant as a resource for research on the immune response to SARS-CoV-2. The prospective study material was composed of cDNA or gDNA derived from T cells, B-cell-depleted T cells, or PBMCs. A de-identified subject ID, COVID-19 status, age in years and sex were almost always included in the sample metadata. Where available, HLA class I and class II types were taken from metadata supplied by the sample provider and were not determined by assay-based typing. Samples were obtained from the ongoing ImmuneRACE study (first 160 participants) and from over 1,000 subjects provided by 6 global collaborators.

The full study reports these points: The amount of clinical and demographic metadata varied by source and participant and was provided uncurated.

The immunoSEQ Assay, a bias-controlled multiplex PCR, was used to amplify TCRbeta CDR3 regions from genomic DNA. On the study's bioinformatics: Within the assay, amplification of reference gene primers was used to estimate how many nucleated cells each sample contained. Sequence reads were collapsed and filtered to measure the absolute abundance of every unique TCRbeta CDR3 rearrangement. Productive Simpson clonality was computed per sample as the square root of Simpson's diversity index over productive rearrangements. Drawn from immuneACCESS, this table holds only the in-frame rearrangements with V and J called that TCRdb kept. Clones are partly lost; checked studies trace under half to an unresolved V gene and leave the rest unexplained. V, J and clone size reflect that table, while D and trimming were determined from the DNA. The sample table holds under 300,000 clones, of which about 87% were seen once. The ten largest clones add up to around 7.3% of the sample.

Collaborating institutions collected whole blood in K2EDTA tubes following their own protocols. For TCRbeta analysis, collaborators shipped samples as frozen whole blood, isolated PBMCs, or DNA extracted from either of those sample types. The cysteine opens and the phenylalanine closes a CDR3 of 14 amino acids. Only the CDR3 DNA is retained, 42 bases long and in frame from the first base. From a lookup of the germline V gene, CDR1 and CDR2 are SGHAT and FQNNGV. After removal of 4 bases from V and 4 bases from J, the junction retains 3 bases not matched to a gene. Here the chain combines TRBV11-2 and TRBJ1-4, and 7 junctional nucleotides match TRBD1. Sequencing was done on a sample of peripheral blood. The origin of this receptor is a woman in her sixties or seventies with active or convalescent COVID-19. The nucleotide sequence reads TGTGCCAGCAGCTCGACAGGGTTTAATGAAAAACTGTTTTTT. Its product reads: CASSSTGFNEKLFF.